This TCR beta chain was sequenced for a study of Ad26.COV2.S vaccination and SARS-CoV-2 variants. For the study at large: Among those in the COV1001 Ad26.COV2.S trial arm was the donor. Intramuscularly, Ad26.COV2.S was given either once or twice, 56 days apart. Overall study results and limits: Those who received vaccine or placebo ended up with similar non-spike TCR breadth.

Worth noting for this clone: Its specificity is not known.

The sample's treatment: 15 to 20 received Ad26.COV2.S at low or high dose, single or two shots; five or six received placebo; per-sample allocation not given. All samples were drawn on day 63, counting from the first vaccine or placebo injection. This Boston cohort included adults aged 18-55 years. Germline assignment: CDR1 KGHDR and CDR2 SFDVKD. V was clipped by 2 bases and J by 6 bases; unmatched bases: 7. The CDR3 length is 15 residues. The data were produced by immunoSEQ multiplex PCR, yet TCRdb's version contains in-frame clones alone and is incomplete. The sample carries over 400,000 clones, approximately 90% recorded once.

V usage is TRBV24-1 and J usage is TRBJ2-3, with 7 bases fitting TRBD1. The sample consisted of peripheral blood, taken in a trial of Ad26.COV2.S vaccine versus placebo. The TCR originated in a person between 18 and 59 years old who received the Ad26.COV2.S COVID-19 vaccine or a placebo. As DNA, the CDR3 is TGTGCCACCAGTGATTATGGAACAGGGGCGGATACGCAGTATTTT. Translating it yields CATSDYGTGADTQYF.